A single sample gave rise to the 17 T cell receptor beta chains below, sequenced in a study of blood T cell repertoires in COVID-19. Assay used: immunoSEQ multiplex PCR; TCRdb lists only in-frame clones, some missing. The table includes about 480,000 clones, roughly nine tenths detected once. The sample taken for sequencing was PBMCs or T cells enriched from blood (not recorded which). The receptors were sampled from a woman aged 55-69 years who had recovered from COVID-19.

CDR3 amino acids: CATGRGGGYNEQFF. CDR3 bases: TGTGCCACCGGGCGGGGGGGCGGCTACAATGAGCAGTTCTTC. The chain has TRBV15 and TRBJ2-1, with 9 bases aligning to TRBD2. CDR3 length: 14 amino acids. CDR1 LNHNV and CDR2 YYDKDF come from the germline V gene (reference sequence). Trimming took 8 bases from V and 3 from J; bases not matched to a gene: 5.

The rearrangement links TRBV6-1 to TRBJ1-3; tentatively, D is TRBD1 (5 bases). CDR3 length: 15 residues. V was cut by 6 bases and J by 1 base, with 13 bases left in between. CDR1 MNHNS and CDR2 SASEGT come from the germline V gene. The CDR3 loop reads CASSRQRGSGNTIYF. The DNA of the CDR3 is TGTGCCAGCAGCAGACAGCGAGGTTCTGGAAACACCATATATTTT.

V and J are TRBV4-2 and TRBJ2-3, with 7 bases that match TRBD1. There are 14 residues in the CDR3. The J segment lost 4 bases and the V segment lost 0 bases, leaving 1 base of the junction unmatched. CDR1 and CDR2 from the germline V gene are LGHNA and YNFKEQ. The CDR3 DNA is TGTGCCAGCAGCCAAGACACAGGGGCAGATACGCAGTATTTT. Translating it yields CASSQDTGADTQYF.

The chain couples TRBV6-5 to TRBJ1-2; a weak D match, TRBD1 (6 bases). Germline V gene data show CDR1 as MNHEY and CDR2 as SVGAGI. The germline V and J ends were trimmed by 5 bases and 3 bases, with 13 bases remaining between them. CDR3 length: 14 residues. The CDR3 protein is CASSNRQAYYGYTF. In nucleotides, the CDR3 is TGTGCCAGCAGTAATAGACAGGCGTACTATGGCTACACCTTC.

The chain has TRBV18 and TRBJ2-7; 9 nucleotides line up with TRBD1. The CDR3 contains 16 residues. Germline loops: CDR1 KGHSH, CDR2 LQKENI. The V gene end was trimmed by 3 bases and the J gene end by 2 bases; junction bases not matched to a gene: 8. CDR3 DNA: TGTGCCAGCTCACCGACAGGGGGGGGAACTACCTACGAGCAGTACGTC. Translation: CASSPTGGGTTYEQYV.

The V call is TRBV29-1, the J call TRBJ2-7; D gene unclear. The CDR3 covers 12 residues. With 5 bases removed from V and 2 bases from J, the gap between germline ends came to 10 bases. Germline V gene data show CDR1 as SQVTM and CDR2 as ANQGSEA. This CDR3 reads CSVRTQTYEQYF. The CDR3 nucleotides read TGCAGCGTTCGAACCCAGACCTACGAGCAGTACTTC.

This chain links TRBV10-3 with TRBJ2-7; the match to TRBD1 covers 8 bases. The CDR3 sequence is 16 residues long. The V segment lost 3 bases and the J segment 0 bases; nucleotides outside the gene matches: 7. Germline loops: CDR1 ENHRY, CDR2 SYGVKD. CDR3 DNA sequence: TGTGCCATCAGTGATTCGGACAGGGTGGGCTCCTACGAGCAGTACGTC. Its protein is CAISDSDRVGSYEQYV.

The V gene is TRBV27, the J gene TRBJ2-3; no clear D gene. This CDR3 contains 14 residues. V was clipped by 4 bases and J by 0 bases, with 8 bases between them. Germline V gene data show CDR1 as MNHEY and CDR2 as SMNVEV (reference sequence). The CDR3: CASSWAHSTDTQYF. The DNA for the CDR3 is TGTGCCAGCAGTTGGGCACACAGCACAGATACGCAGTATTTT.

CDR3 sequence (DNA): TGTGCCACTTCTTGGGGGACTGGTTCACCCCTCCACTTT. Translated: CATSWGTGSPLHF. The V gene is TRBV19, the J gene TRBJ1-6, with D tentatively TRBD1 (5 bases). Germline CDR1 is LNHDA and CDR2 is SQIVND (reference sequence). V gave up 10 bases and J gave up 9 bases, with 16 bases separating them. The CDR3 length is 13 residues. Using reference TRBV19 and TRBJ1-6 for the parts outside the CDR3, the full variable domain is DGGITQSPKYLFRKEGQNVTLSCEQNLNHDAMYWYRQDPGQGLRLIYYSQIVNDFQKGDIAEGYSVSREKKESFPLTVTSAQKNPTAFYLCATSWGTGSPLHFGNGTRLTVT.

The chain joins TRBV6-5 to TRBJ2-2, with a tentative D call TRBD1 (6 bases). Germline CDR1 and CDR2: MNHEY and SVGAGI. Deletions cut 1 base from V and 8 bases from J, with 11 bases between. The CDR3 length is 14 residues. CDR3 sequence (DNA): TGTGCCAGCAGTTACTGGGGGCGGAGAGGGGAGCTGTTTTTT. Its protein product is CASSYWGRRGELFF.

V is TRBV6-2 or TRBV6-3 and J is TRBJ2-5, with 10 bases matching TRBD2. CDR1 and CDR2 (germline): MNHEY, SVGEGT. This CDR3 comprises 15 residues. J gave up 5 bases and V 7 bases, and 10 bases lay outside the gene matches. The CDR3: CASNPSGGAWETQYF. The CDR3 region has the DNA TGTGCCAGCAACCCCAGCGGGGGGGCCTGGGAGACCCAGTACTTC.

This chain joins TRBV10-3 and TRBJ1-1; D might be TRBD1 (5 bases). Germline lookup yields CDR1 ENHRY and CDR2 SYGVKD. V was shortened by 11 bases and J by 1 base, with 14 bases between the two germline ends. The CDR3 spans 13 residues. The CDR3 reads CAARGRENTEAFF. CDR3 in DNA: TGTGCCGCGCGGGGCAGGGAGAACACTGAAGCTTTCTTT.

This clone was seen only a few times. The chain couples TRBV2 to TRBJ1-4; D remains unclear. V lost 6 bases, J lost 4 bases, and 6 bases lay in between. CDR1 is SNHLY and CDR2 is FYNNEI in the germline V gene. CDR3 length: 12 amino acids. The CDR3 reads CASRVSNEKLFF. CDR3 DNA: TGTGCCAGCAGGGTCAGTAATGAAAAACTGTTTTTT.

The chain is built from TRBV4-1 and TRBJ2-7, with D possibly TRBD1 on 5 matching bases. V was shortened by 3 bases and J by 2 bases, with 14 bases between the two germline ends. The CDR3 loop spans 15 amino acids. Germline V gene sequence: CDR1 MGHRA, CDR2 YSYEKL. The CDR3 protein is CASSQLRQTTYEQYF. In DNA form, the CDR3 reads TGCGCCAGCAGCCAGCTAAGACAGACCACCTACGAGCAGTACTTC.

The rearrangement links TRBV18 to TRBJ2-7; D not resolved. The V end was cut by 3 bases, the J end by 2 bases, with 8 bases between. Looked up from germline, CDR1 is KGHSH and CDR2 is LQKENI. This CDR3 region has 13 residues. CDR3 coding DNA: TGTGCCAGCTCACCTGGGCTCCCCTACGAGCAGTACGTC. Translated, it gives CASSPGLPYEQYV.

The rearrangement uses TRBV5-1 and TRBJ2-2; 8 bases are a match to TRBD1. CDR1 is SGHRS, CDR2 YFSETQ, per germline. J gave up 5 bases and V 0 bases, and 9 bases lay outside the gene matches. The CDR3 is made up of 17 amino acids. The CDR3 DNA reads TGCGCCAGCAGCTTGGGCCGGCAGGGGGCAAGAACCGGGGAGCTGTTTTTT. Protein: CASSLGRQGARTGELFF.

The gene calls are TRBV4-1 and TRBJ2-7; no firm D call. The CDR3 is 12 residues long. Trimming left V 3 bases short and J 4 bases short, with 7 bases between. In germline, CDR1 is MGHRA, CDR2 YSYEKL. The CDR3: CASSHSGYEQYF. The DNA of the CDR3 is TGCGCCAGCAGCCATTCGGGTTACGAGCAGTACTTC.